A single sample gave rise to the 32 T cell receptor beta chains below, sequenced in a study of metastatic and nonmetastatic thyroid tumors. TCRdb used MiXCR to call clones anew from the PCR reads. This table holds around 16,000 clones, around a sixth found once. Every patient was untreated before thyroid surgery. Material for sequencing was blood. These receptor sequences come from a female donor with papillary thyroid cancer or a benign thyroid nodule (not recorded which). Some clones in this sample may be carry-over from other donors' samples.

This clone was found many times. This chain joins TRBV11-2 and TRBJ1-3, with D uncertain. The CDR3 runs to 15 residues. The germline CDR1 and CDR2 sequences are SGHAT and FQNNGV. The V end was cut by 5 bases, the J end by 0 bases, with 11 bases between. CDR3 sequence: CASSQLLGSGNTIYF. The CDR3 DNA reads TGTGCCAGCAGCCAATTACTGGGCTCTGGAAACACCATATATTTT.

Concerning this clone itself: A clone one base away is much larger, so this may be a read error. This rearrangement joins TRBV3-1 to TRBJ2-2; D is unresolved. The CDR3 runs 16 residues. Germline assignment: CDR1 LGHDT and CDR2 YNNKEL (reference sequence). The CDR3 protein is CASSNYRASNSGELFF. The CDR3 DNA sequence: TGTGCCAGCAGCAACTACCGGGCCTCGAACAGCGGGGAGCTGTTTTTT.

This clone has at least ten counts. CDR3 residues: CASSRPLGNPQETQYF. The DNA for the CDR3 is TGTGCCAGCAGTCGCCCATTGGGGAATCCGCAAGAGACCCAGTACTTC. The chain is built from TRBV6-1 and TRBJ2-5; D remains ambiguous. V was cut by 5 bases and J by 2 bases, with 18 bases left in between. The CDR3 is 16 residues long. Germline assignment: CDR1 MNHNS and CDR2 SASEGT.

V is TRBV6-5 and J is TRBJ2-7; tentatively, D is TRBD2 (5 bases). The CDR3 extends over 15 amino acids. CDR1 is MNHEY, CDR2 SVGAGI, per germline. The V gene lost 3 bases and the J gene lost 1 base, with 13 bases spanning the gap. In DNA form, the CDR3 reads TGTGCCAGCAGTTATAAGGACTGGGTATCCTACGAGCAGTACTTC. It is translated as CASSYKDWVSYEQYF.

By share of the sample, this clone is medium-sized (0.01 to 0.1%). This sequence joins TRBV6-1 and TRBJ2-7, with 7 bases identical to TRBD2. The length of the CDR3 is 13 residues. Germline trimming cut 6 bases from V and 6 bases from J; bases unmatched to any gene: 8. Germline lookup yields CDR1 MNHNS and CDR2 SASEGT. The CDR3 is CASSREGGSEQYF. The CDR3 nucleotides read TGTGCCAGCAGCCGAGAGGGAGGGTCCGAGCAGTACTTC.

The table lists this clone with many counts. The genes are TRBV6-6 and TRBJ2-1; possibly TRBD1 for D (7 bases). CDR3 size: 15 residues. The germline gives CDR1 MNHNY, CDR2 SVGAGI (reference sequence). Trimming took 0 bases from V and 3 from J, leaving 9 bases between them. The CDR3 nucleotides read TGTGCCAGCAGTTACTCCCAGGGGGGCTACAATGAGCAGTTCTTC. Translation: CASSYSQGGYNEQFF.

For this clone: At one end, the junction sequence differs from germline, possibly due to a read error. The chain recombines TRBV20-1 with TRBJ1-1, with D hard to call. Germline lookup yields CDR1 DFQATT and CDR2 SNEGSKA (reference sequence). The CDR3 consists of 16 residues. The DNA of the CDR3 is TGCAGTTCTAGAGATAAGTGGGTGGCAGCTGACGCTGAAGCTTTCTTT. This codes for CSSRDKWVAADAEAFF.

At least ten counts were recorded for this clone. The chain carries TRBV7-2 and TRBJ2-3; TRBD2 might be the D (6 bases). The V and J ends lost 4 bases and 1 base respectively, with 9 bases between them. Germline CDR1 is SGHTA and CDR2 is FQGNSA. This CDR3 comprises 14 residues. In nucleotides, the CDR3 is TGTGCCAGCAGCTCCAGACTAGGCACAGATACGCAGTATTTT. It codes for CASSSRLGTDTQYF.

The sample holds many counts of this clone. The chain recombines TRBV24-1 with TRBJ2-6; D gene ambiguous. V was clipped by 5 bases and J by 0 bases, with 4 bases between them. CDR1 is KGHDR, CDR2 SFDVKD, per germline. CDR3 size: 14 residues. CDR3 sequence reads: CATSGYSGANVLTF. In nucleotides, the CDR3 is TGTGCCACCAGTGGGTACTCTGGGGCCAACGTCCTGACTTTC.

Note on this clone: A much bigger clone sits one base away, suggesting this may be a read error. The same CDR3 also results from other DNA sequences found in this sample. As DNA, the CDR3 is TGTGCCAGCAGTCGATATGAGAGAGAAAACTATGGCTACACCTTC. This translates into CASSRYERENYGYTF. The J gene is TRBJ1-2, the V gene TRBV3-1; no definite D call. V lost 6 bases and J lost 2, with 16 bases in between. CDR3 size: 15 residues. CDR1 and CDR2 (germline): LGHDT, YNNKEL (reference sequence).

By its share, this clone is medium-sized. This chain uses TRBV6-1 with TRBJ1-2; 7 nucleotides align to TRBD1. CDR3 length: 13 residues. Trimming removed 6 bases from V and 0 bases from J; junction bases left unmatched: 1. The germline CDR1 and CDR2 sequences are MNHNS and SASEGT. The CDR3: CASRQGANYGYTF. In DNA form, the CDR3 reads TGTGCCAGCAGGCAGGGGGCTAACTATGGCTACACCTTC.

By share, this clone ranks as medium-sized. The chain's CDR3 is CASRTRERGYTF. CDR3 DNA: TGTGCCAGCAGGACCCGGGAGCGAGGCTACACCTTC. The rearrangement joins TRBV12-3 or TRBV12-4 to TRBJ1-2; D is undetermined. V shed 6 bases and J shed 8 bases, with 13 bases lying between them. The CDR3 length is 12 residues.

V and J are TRBV20-1 and TRBJ2-1; weak D call: TRBD2 (5 bases). The germline V gene has CDR1 DFQATT and CDR2 SNEGSKA (reference sequence). The CDR3 runs 13 residues. The CDR3 here is CNIGKSSYNEQFF. In DNA form, the CDR3 reads TGCAATATCGGGAAATCCTCCTACAATGAGCAGTTCTTC.

Ten or more counts support this clone. The CDR3 nucleotides read TGTGCCAGCTCACCACTTAGGAGTAGGTGGCGCCGGAGCAATCAGCCCCAGCATTTT. Amino acids: CASSPLRSRWRRSNQPQHF. This sequence joins TRBV18 and TRBJ1-5, with no clear D. There are 19 residues in the CDR3. Between the trimmed V and J ends, which lost 1 base and 1 base, there was a span of 20 bases. CDR1 KGHSH and CDR2 LQKENI come from the germline V gene.

This clone came up many times. The CDR3 DNA sequence: TGTGCCAGCAACGATCGGGATATGAACACTGAAGCTTTCTTT. Translating gives CASNDRDMNTEAFF. The V gene is TRBV27, the J gene TRBJ1-1; no reliable D call. This CDR3 is built from 14 residues. V lost 7 bases and J 0 bases, leaving 12 bases between the germline ends. Germline CDR1 and CDR2: MNHEY and SMNVEV (reference sequence).

In this sample, this clone turned up many times. The chain carries TRBV9 and TRBJ1-1; 8 nucleotides line up with TRBD1. This CDR3 comprises 13 residues. Germline CDR1 is SGDLS and CDR2 is YYNGEE. V shed 2 bases, J shed 5 bases, and the junction held 2 bases outside the gene matches. DNA of the CDR3: TGTGCCAGCAGCGTGGGACAGGCTACTGAAGCTTTCTTT. Translating it yields CASSVGQATEAFF.

The table lists this clone with many counts. The rearrangement joins TRBV19 to TRBJ1-2; possibly TRBD1 for D (6 bases). V was pared by 8 bases and J by 8 bases, with 30 bases between. This CDR3 is built from 17 residues. Germline CDR1 LNHDA, CDR2 SQIVND (reference sequence). The CDR3: CASGDPRPRGPRGGYTF. The CDR3 DNA follows: TGTGCCAGTGGTGATCCCCGCCCCAGGGGTCCCCGAGGCGGCTACACCTTC.

This clone was detected only a few times. The chain combines TRBV21-1 with TRBJ2-1; the table's D call, TRBD1, has no DNA check behind it. TRBV21-1 is an annotated pseudogene. CDR3 length: 20 amino acids. This CDR3 reads CASSQSSGTGVGASYNEQFF. CDR3 sequence (DNA): TGTGCCAGCAGTCAAAGTTCGGGGACAGGGGTGGGGGCCTCCTACAATGAGCAGTTCTTC.

This clone was found a few times. A single base separates this from a much larger clone, so it may be a read error. The chain couples TRBV6-2 or TRBV6-3 to TRBJ1-1; D remains unclear. Per germline, CDR1 MNHEY and CDR2 SVGEGT. CDR3 length: 13 amino acids. Written as DNA, the CDR3 is TGTGCCACCCTACCACTGAACGGCACTGAAGCTCTCTTT. It encodes CATLPLNGTEALF.

This clone was observed at least ten times. V usage is TRBV14 and J usage is TRBJ2-3; D may be TRBD2 (6 bases). The CDR3 has 17 residues. Germline CDR1 is SGHDN and CDR2 is FVKESK. Trimming left V 1 base short and J 1 base short, with 15 bases between. The CDR3 loop is CASSQVGRGGGTDTQYF. CDR3 nucleotide sequence: TGTGCCAGCAGCCAAGTAGGCCGCGGAGGGGGCACAGATACGCAGTATTTT.

A remark on this clone: This CDR3 is missing its conserved last phenylalanine or tryptophan, likely due to a read error. The CDR3 loop reads CASSRMGDGGYAHLHL. CDR3 in DNA: TGCGCCAGCAGCCGGATGGGGGACGGTGGCTATGCACACCTCCACTTG. The chain combines TRBV5-1 with TRBJ1-6; possible D gene TRBD1, 5 bases. Germline CDR1 reads SGHRS; CDR2 reads YFSETQ. The ends were cut back, 4 bases at V and 15 bases at J, with 26 bases in the middle. This CDR3 has 16 residues.

The table lists this clone with a few counts. The rearrangement links TRBV12-3 or TRBV12-4 to TRBJ2-7, with D perhaps TRBD2 (6 bases). V was clipped by 3 bases and J by 6 bases, with 18 bases between them. The length of the CDR3 is 15 residues. In DNA form, the CDR3 reads TGTGCCAGCAGTTTTCGCCTAGCGCTCGCTGCCGAGCAGTACTTC. This sequence encodes CASSFRLALAAEQYF.

There are many counts of this clone. The rearrangement uses TRBV5-1 and TRBJ2-1, with D unclear. The germline V gene encodes CDR1 SGHRS and CDR2 YFSETQ. Trimming pared 4 bases from V and 4 bases from J, leaving 15 bases between. This CDR3 is 15 amino acids long. CDR3 protein: CASSPGGSQYNEQFF. CDR3 bases: TGCGCCAGCAGCCCCGGTGGAAGCCAGTACAATGAGCAGTTCTTC.

The V gene is TRBV20-1, the J gene TRBJ1-1; D perhaps matches TRBD1 (6 bases). The CDR3 totals 13 residues. CDR1 DFQATT and CDR2 SNEGSKA come from the germline V gene (reference sequence). V was shortened by 6 bases and J by 5 bases, with 16 bases between the two germline ends. The CDR3 DNA reads TGCAGTGCGTGGACAGAAGGGTTGACTGAAGCTTTCTTT. It codes for CSAWTEGLTEAFF.

V and J are TRBV30 and TRBJ2-7; D is possibly TRBD2 (7 bases). V lost 0 bases and J 1 base, leaving 16 bases between the germline ends. The germline V gene has CDR1 GTSNPN and CDR2 SVGIG (reference sequence). This CDR3 contains 16 residues. CDR3 sequence (DNA): TGTGCCTGGAGTGTACTAGGGGGGGGAAAATCCTACGAGCAGTACTTC. Translated: CAWSVLGGGKSYEQYF.

Many counts were recorded for this clone. The chain joins TRBV7-9 to TRBJ1-1, with TRBD1 as a possible D gene (6 bases). Trimming removed 8 bases at V and 1 base at J, with 14 bases between. CDR1 and CDR2 (germline): SEHNR, FQNEAQ (reference sequence). The CDR3 has 14 residues. The CDR3 spells CASFQGRGNTEAFF. CDR3 bases: TGTGCCAGCTTTCAGGGGCGGGGGAACACTGAAGCTTTCTTT.

By sample share, this clone is medium-sized. CDR3 sequence reads: CASSPRASGSPLHF. CDR3 sequence (DNA): TGTGCCAGTAGTCCCCGGGCTTCGGGTTCACCCCTCCACTTT. The chain recombines TRBV19 with TRBJ1-6, with D hard to call. Deletions cut 5 bases from V and 9 bases from J, with 14 bases between. Per germline, CDR1 LNHDA and CDR2 SQIVND (reference sequence). The CDR3 sequence is 14 residues long.

Comments on this clone: A much larger clone lies a single base off, so this may be a read error. This chain uses TRBV2 with TRBJ1-4; TRBD1 is a possible D gene (5 bases). From germline, CDR1 is SNHLY and CDR2 FYNNEI. V was trimmed by 5 bases and J by 7 bases, leaving 14 bases between them. CDR3 size: 14 residues. The CDR3: CASSLGVVGEKLFF. DNA of the CDR3: TGTGCCAGCAGTTTAGGGGTCGTCGGTGAAAAACTGTTTTTT.

By share, this clone counts as medium-sized. The V gene is TRBV6-1, the J gene TRBJ1-5; the match to TRBD1 covers 8 bases. The CDR3 extends over 14 amino acids. Trimming took 6 bases from V and 4 from J; bases not matched to a gene: 5. CDR1 is MNHNS and CDR2 is SASEGT in the germline V gene. The DNA of the CDR3 is TGTGCCAGCAGGGACAGGGAATGGAATCAGCCCCAGCATTTT. It specifies CASRDREWNQPQHF.

This clone was recorded many times. V gene TRBV6-4 combines with J gene TRBJ2-3; TRBD2 agrees at 9 bases. This CDR3 has 16 amino acids. CDR1 MRHNA and CDR2 SNTAGT come from the germline V gene. J was trimmed by 3 bases and V by 4 bases; bases with no gene match: 8. The CDR3 sequence is CASSGGSGSGTDTQYF. The CDR3 region has the DNA TGTGCCAGCAGTGGGGGTAGCGGGAGTGGAACAGATACGCAGTATTTT.

This clone appeared many times. The V call is TRBV3-1, the J call TRBJ2-3; 7 bases are a match to TRBD1. The CDR3 is 14 amino acids. Per the germline V gene, CDR1 is LGHDT and CDR2 is YNNKEL (reference sequence). V was clipped by 4 bases and J by 4 bases; unmatched bases: 5. CDR3 residues: CASSPRQGADTQYF. The CDR3 DNA reads TGTGCCAGCAGCCCCCGACAGGGTGCAGATACGCAGTATTTT.

This clone was seen repeatedly, ten times or more. V is TRBV9 and J is TRBJ2-2; 9 bases align to TRBD1. Unmatched junction bases numbered 9, after V lost 6 bases and J lost 6 bases. The CDR3 totals 15 residues. CDR1 is SGDLS, CDR2 YYNGEE, per germline. The CDR3 nucleotides read TGTGCCAGCACCCCGGGACAGGGTCTCGCCGGGGAGCTGTTTTTT. Encoded protein: CASTPGQGLAGELFF.